The rows below give T cell receptor beta chains drawn from one sample of a study of cytomegalovirus exposure and HLA in healthy donors. TCRdb's copy holds only in-frame clones and misses some; the assay was immunoSEQ multiplex PCR. The sample consists of roughly 130,000 clones, roughly 62% of them appearing once. Sequencing input: PBMCs. Every receptor here comes from a male donor in good health and CMV-seronegative. Both conserved end residues are part of each CDR3. Fields, in order: D gene, J gene, clone size, V gene, CDR3 protein, CDR3 DNA. The D gene is left open where the match is weak. A row's size may be missing; if present it is once, few, many or a size class.

.,TRBJ1-5,.,TRBV28,CASSRGHRNQPQHF,TGTGCCAGCAGTCGGGGACACCGCAATCAGCCCCAGCATTTT
.,TRBJ1-1,.,TRBV19,CASSILTGNEAFF,TGTGCCAGTAGTATTCTAACAGGGAATGAAGCTTTCTTT
.,TRBJ2-2,.,TRBV29-1,CSDPGGQVNDTGELFF,TGCAGCGATCCCGGGGGTCAGGTTAACGACACCGGGGAGCTGTTTTTT
.,TRBJ2-1,.,TRBV1,CTSSQDKGQGVENEQFF,TGCACCAGCAGCCAAGATAAAGGACAGGGGGTGGAAAATGAGCAGTTCTTC
.,TRBJ1-4,few,TRBV2,CASSEITGMEEKLFF,TGTGCCAGCAGTGAAATAACAGGGATGGAAGAAAAACTGTTTTTT
.,TRBJ2-1,.,TRBV7-2,CASSLALGRLTYNEQFF,TGTGCCAGCAGCTTAGCGCTCGGCAGGTTAACCTACAATGAGCAGTTCTTC
.,TRBJ1-1,few,TRBV29-1,CSVEHSMNTEAFF,TGCAGCGTTGAGCACAGCATGAACACTGAAGCTTTCTTT
.,TRBJ2-7,.,TRBV5-6,CASSSYTGVYEQYF,TGTGCCAGCAGCTCCTATACAGGAGTCTACGAGCAGTACTTC
TRBD2,TRBJ2-7,.,TRBV5-6,CASSLSRGEYFYEQYF,TGTGCCAGCAGCTTGTCCCGGGGGGAATATTTCTACGAGCAGTACTTC
TRBD1,TRBJ1-5,.,TRBV6-6,CASIKGQGDQPQHF,TGTGCCAGCATCAAGGGACAGGGGGATCAGCCCCAGCATTTT
.,TRBJ1-3,once,TRBV9,CASSVATGNSGNTIYF,TGTGCCAGCAGCGTAGCTACAGGGAACTCTGGAAACACCATATATTTT
.,TRBJ2-3,.,TRBV11-3,CASSLDSSSTDTQYF,TGTGCCAGCAGCTTGGACAGCTCTAGCACAGATACGCAGTATTTT
TRBD2,TRBJ2-7,.,TRBV5-1,CASSSGLAPSYEQYF,TGCGCCAGCAGCTCGGGACTAGCTCCCTCCTACGAGCAGTACTTC